This record looks at one TCR beta chain sequence and its context. This receptor's antigen is unknown. No qualities accompany the bases; no much larger clone lies one base away. The data stem from a study of T-cell reconstitution after alpha-beta-depleted transplantation in children (dated by TCRdb to 2016 to 2017). For the study in its entirety: Using TCR repertoire profiling, the study followed T-cell immune reconstitution in a quantitative way in children after TCRalphabeta/CD19-depleted allogeneic hematopoietic cell transplantation.

The library was built by means of PCR. The listed sequencing device is Illumina HiSeq 2500. To normalize quantification of the TCRbeta repertoire, the TCR libraries were built with molecular barcoding that relied on unique molecular identifiers. The raw public reads went through TCRdb reprocessing: fastp at Q25, MiXCR clone calling, in-frame beta chains kept. Here each entry gathers all rows of one CDR3 protein and keeps the most common genes and DNA. The sample profile shows some 530,000 distinct CDR3 sequences; approximately 12% of them were found once. Around 6% of the sample rests with the top ten. CDR1 and CDR2, per the germline V gene (reference sequence), are DFQATT and SNEGSKA. V is clipped by 0 bases and J by 0 bases, and the sequence between their germline boundaries is 9 bases long. Spanning cysteine to phenylalanine, the CDR3 consists of 14 amino acids. Solely the CDR3 DNA is kept, with 42 bases framed from the first base.

The sequence was obtained from a human donor who donated a stem cell graft to a child with combined immunodeficiency. The rearranged chain carries TRBV20-1 and TRBJ2-7; TRBD2 is a possible D gene, resting on 6 matching bases. The source was PBMCs from the stem cell graft donor, collected from the stem cell graft. The nucleotides read TGCAGTGCTAGAGAGCGGGGAAGCTCCTACGAGCAGTACTTC. The translation is CSARERGSSYEQYF.